The clone carrying this T cell receptor (beta chain) was seen a handful of times. Its matching antigen is unknown. This sample was included in a study of T-cell memory formation after mild COVID-19. V lost 0 bases, J lost 5 bases, and 3 bases lay in between. This CDR3 is built from 12 residues. Germline V gene lookup returns CDR1 SGHDT and CDR2 YYEEEE. TCRdb re-called the 5' RACE reads with MiXCR, one entry per CDR3 protein. The repertoire holds 400,000 to 500,000 distinct CDR3 sequences, over 15% seen once, with more than 8% in the top ten. Study findings and constraints: Pre-infection memory held some responding clones, suggesting pre-existing cross-reactive T cells responded.

The chain joins TRBV5-6 to TRBJ2-1; D gene unclear. The sequencing sample was made of PBMCs or a T cell subset sorted from them (not recorded which). This clonotype was sampled from an adult woman who had mild COVID-19 (a few samples of this study predate the infection). Cell type and time point are not known. CDR3 protein: CASSLDDNEQFF. CDR3 nucleotides: TGTGCCAGCAGCTTGGACGACAATGAGCAGTTCTTC.